This TCR beta chain is from a study of radiotherapy plus CTLA-4 blockade in lung cancer. Study details: The study recorded objective responses in about 20% of patients and disease control in 25% to 35%.

Germline V lookup: CDR1 LNHDA, CDR2 SQIVND (reference sequence). The V and J ends lost 9 bases and 6 bases, in that order; junction bases with no gene match: 15. CDR3 length: 15 residues. As regards this clone: Its antigen remains unknown.

Study outcomes and limitations: TCR clones from tumors expanded in blood after radiotherapy plus ipilimumab. Reportedly, early blood T cell clone dynamics best predicted response, with interferon-beta.

Some clones are missing from TCRdb's copy, which holds only in-frame ones; the method was immunoSEQ multiplex PCR. The sample has 55,000 to 75,000 clones, around 77% seen once. Focal radiation plus CTLA-4 blockade with ipilimumab was given to patients with chemo-refractory metastatic non-small-cell lung cancer. The material was peripheral blood, obtained from a patient treated with radiotherapy plus ipilimumab. This TCR was recovered from a human donor with non-small cell lung cancer whose response to radiotherapy plus ipilimumab could not be evaluated. Some clones in this sample may be carry-over from other donors' samples. V gene TRBV19 combines with J gene TRBJ2-7; 9 bases map to TRBD1. The CDR3 sequence is CASRADRGGSSEQYF. The CDR3 DNA reads as TGTGCCAGCCGAGCGGACAGGGGTGGCTCAAGCGAGCAGTACTTC.